The sequence of this T cell receptor beta chain was determined in a study of identical twins. V was shortened by 1 base and J by 2 bases, with 9 bases between the two germline ends. Germline V lookup: CDR1 SGHRS, CDR2 YFSETQ. This CDR3 has 14 amino acids. Whole-study findings and limits: Memory repertoires showed no such pattern, whereas abundant cord blood beta clonotypes carried fewer insertions. The study found excess low generation probability among twin-shared out-of-frame alpha sequences.

This clonotype was recorded at least ten times. Its matching antigen is unknown. Unique molecular identifiers were present on cDNA, and template switching added a universal primer site. MiXCR, run by TCRdb on the 5' RACE reads, gives a single entry per CDR3 protein. The profile shows around 490,000 distinct CDR3 sequences, about 15% of them singletons. The data also belong to a second study, concerning yellow fever vaccine responses in identical twins. Per that study: The T cell response to vaccination in identical twins was reportedly partly convergent and partly personalized.

The specimen sequenced was CD4+ T cells sorted from blood. This TCR came from a woman between 18 and 29 years old in good health. The chain recombines TRBV5-1 with TRBJ1-1; a possible D gene is TRBD1 (6 bases). The chain's CDR3 is CASSLRGGNTEAFF. Written as DNA, the CDR3 is TGCGCCAGCAGCTTGCGAGGGGGAAACACTGAAGCTTTCTTT.